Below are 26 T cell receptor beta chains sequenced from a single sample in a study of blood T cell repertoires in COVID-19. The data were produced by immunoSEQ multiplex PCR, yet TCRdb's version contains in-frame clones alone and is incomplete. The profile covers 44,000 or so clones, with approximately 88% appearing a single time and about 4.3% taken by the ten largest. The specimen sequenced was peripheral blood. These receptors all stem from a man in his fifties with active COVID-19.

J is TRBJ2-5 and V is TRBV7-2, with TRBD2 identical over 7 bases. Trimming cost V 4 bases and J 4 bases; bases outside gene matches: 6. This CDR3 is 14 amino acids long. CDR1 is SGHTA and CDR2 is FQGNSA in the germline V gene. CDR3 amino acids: CASSSGRGRETQYF. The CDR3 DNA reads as TGTGCCAGCAGCTCCGGGCGGGGGAGAGAGACCCAGTACTTC.

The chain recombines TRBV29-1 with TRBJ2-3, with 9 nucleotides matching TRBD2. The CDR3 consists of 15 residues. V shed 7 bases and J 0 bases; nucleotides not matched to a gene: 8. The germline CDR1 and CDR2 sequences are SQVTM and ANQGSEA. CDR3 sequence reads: CSAPQRGASTDTQYF. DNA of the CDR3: TGCAGCGCGCCACAGCGGGGGGCCAGCACAGATACGCAGTATTTT.

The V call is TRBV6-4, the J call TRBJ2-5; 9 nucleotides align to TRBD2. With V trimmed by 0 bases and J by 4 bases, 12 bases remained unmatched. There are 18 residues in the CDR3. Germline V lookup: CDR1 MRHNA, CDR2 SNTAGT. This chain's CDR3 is CASSDSWRGGIVTETQYF. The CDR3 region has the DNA TGTGCCAGCAGTGACTCTTGGCGGGGGGGCATAGTAACAGAGACCCAGTACTTC.

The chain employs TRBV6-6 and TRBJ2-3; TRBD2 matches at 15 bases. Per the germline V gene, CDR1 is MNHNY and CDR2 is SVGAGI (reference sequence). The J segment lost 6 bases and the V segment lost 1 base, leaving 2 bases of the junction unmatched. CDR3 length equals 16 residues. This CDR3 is CASSYLGTSGGDTQYF. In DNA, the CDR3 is TGTGCCAGCAGTTACTTGGGGACTAGCGGGGGGGATACGCAGTATTTT.

The CDR3 nucleotides read TGTGCCAGCAGTCCGAATGACAGGGTCCTGTTCACAGATACGCAGTATTTT. Its translation is CASSPNDRVLFTDTQYF. The chain recombines TRBV6-6 with TRBJ2-3, with 7 bases fitting TRBD1. The CDR3 length is 17 residues. Germline assignment: CDR1 MNHNY and CDR2 SVGAGI (reference sequence). V lost 5 bases, J lost 2 bases, and 13 bases stayed unmatched.

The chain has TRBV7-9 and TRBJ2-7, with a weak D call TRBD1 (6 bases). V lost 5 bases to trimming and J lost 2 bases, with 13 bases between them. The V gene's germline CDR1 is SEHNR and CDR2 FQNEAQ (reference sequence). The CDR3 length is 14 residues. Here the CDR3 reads CASSPGTTTYEQYF. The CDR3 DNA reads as TGTGCCAGCAGCCCCGGGACAACAACCTACGAGCAGTACTTC.

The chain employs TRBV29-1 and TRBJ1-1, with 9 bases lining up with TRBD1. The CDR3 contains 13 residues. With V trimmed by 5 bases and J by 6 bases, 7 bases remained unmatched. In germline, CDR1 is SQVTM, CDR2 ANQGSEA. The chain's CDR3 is CSVSGQGLAEAFF. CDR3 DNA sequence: TGCAGCGTTTCTGGACAGGGGCTCGCTGAAGCTTTCTTT.

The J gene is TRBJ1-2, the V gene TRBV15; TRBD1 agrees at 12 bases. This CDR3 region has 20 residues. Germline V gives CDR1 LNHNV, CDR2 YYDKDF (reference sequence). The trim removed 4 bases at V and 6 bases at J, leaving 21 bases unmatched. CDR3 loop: CATSNGTGGLYSPRKDGYTF. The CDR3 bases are TGTGCCACCAGCAACGGGACAGGGGGCCTTTACTCCCCAAGAAAGGATGGCTACACCTTC.

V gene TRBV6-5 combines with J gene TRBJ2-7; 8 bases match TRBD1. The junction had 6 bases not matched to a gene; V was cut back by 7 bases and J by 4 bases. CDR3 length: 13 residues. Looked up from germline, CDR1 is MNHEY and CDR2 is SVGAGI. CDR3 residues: CASTPDRAYEQYF. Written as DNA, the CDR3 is TGTGCCAGCACCCCGGACAGGGCGTACGAGCAGTACTTC.

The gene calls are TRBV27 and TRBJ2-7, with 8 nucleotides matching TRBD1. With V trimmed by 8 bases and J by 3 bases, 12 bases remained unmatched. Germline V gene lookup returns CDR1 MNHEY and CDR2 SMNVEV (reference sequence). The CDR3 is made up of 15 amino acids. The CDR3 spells CASSHRDRRIYEQYF. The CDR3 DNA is TGTGCCAGCTCTCACCGGGACAGGCGGATCTACGAGCAGTACTTC.

The CDR3 nucleotides are TGTGCCAGCAGTCTACAGGGGGCGCGAGATACGCAGTATTTT. Its protein is CASSLQGARDTQYF. The chain recombines TRBV6-5 with TRBJ2-3; 9 positions match TRBD1. Germline values: CDR1 MNHEY, CDR2 SVGAGI. This CDR3 is built from 14 residues. V gave up 5 bases and J gave up 5 bases; unmatched junction bases: 5.

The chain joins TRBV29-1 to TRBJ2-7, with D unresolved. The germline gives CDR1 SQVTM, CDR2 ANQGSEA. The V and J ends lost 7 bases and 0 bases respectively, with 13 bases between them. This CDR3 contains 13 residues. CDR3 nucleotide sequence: TGCAGCGGCACAAACCCCGACTCCTACGAGCAGTACTTC. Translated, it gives CSGTNPDSYEQYF.

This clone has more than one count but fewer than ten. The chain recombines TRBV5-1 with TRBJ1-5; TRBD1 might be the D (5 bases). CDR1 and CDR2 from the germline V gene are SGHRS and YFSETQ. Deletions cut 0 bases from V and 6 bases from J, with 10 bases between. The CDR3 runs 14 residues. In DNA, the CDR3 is TGCGCCAGCAGCTTGGGCACAGGCGGTCAGCCCCAGCATTTT. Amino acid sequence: CASSLGTGGQPQHF.

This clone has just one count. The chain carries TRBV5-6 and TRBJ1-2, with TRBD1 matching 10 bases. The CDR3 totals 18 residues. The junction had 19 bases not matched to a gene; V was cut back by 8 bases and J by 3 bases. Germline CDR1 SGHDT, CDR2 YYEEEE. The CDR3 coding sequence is TGTGCCAGTTACTTTGTGATGGGGCCGGGACAGGGGTACTATGGCTACACCTTC. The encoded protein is CASYFVMGPGQGYYGYTF.

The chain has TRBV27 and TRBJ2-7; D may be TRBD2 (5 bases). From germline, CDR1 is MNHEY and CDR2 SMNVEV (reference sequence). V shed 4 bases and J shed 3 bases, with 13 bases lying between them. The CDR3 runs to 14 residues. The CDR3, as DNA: TGTGCCAGCAGTTGGTCGGGAAATTTCTACGAGCAGTACTTC. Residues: CASSWSGNFYEQYF.

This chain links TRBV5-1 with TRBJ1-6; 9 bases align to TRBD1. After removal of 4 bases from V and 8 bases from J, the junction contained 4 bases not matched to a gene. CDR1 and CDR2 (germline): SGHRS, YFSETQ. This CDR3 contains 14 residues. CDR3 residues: CASSPGTGYSPLHF. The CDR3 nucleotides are TGCGCCAGCAGCCCAGGGACAGGGTATTCACCCCTCCACTTT.

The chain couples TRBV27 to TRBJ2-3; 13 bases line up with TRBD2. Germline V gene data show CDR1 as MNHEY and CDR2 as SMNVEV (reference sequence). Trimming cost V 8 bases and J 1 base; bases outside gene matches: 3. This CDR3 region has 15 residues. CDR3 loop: CASALAGGGTDTQYF. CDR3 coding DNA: TGTGCCAGCGCACTAGCGGGGGGGGGCACAGATACGCAGTATTTT.

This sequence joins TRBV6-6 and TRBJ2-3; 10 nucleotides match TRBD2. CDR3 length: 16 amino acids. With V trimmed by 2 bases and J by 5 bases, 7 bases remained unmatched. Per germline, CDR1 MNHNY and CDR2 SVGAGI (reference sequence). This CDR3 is CASSYRPSGGGDTQYF. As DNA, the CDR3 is TGTGCCAGCAGTTACCGCCCCAGCGGGGGGGGAGATACGCAGTATTTT.

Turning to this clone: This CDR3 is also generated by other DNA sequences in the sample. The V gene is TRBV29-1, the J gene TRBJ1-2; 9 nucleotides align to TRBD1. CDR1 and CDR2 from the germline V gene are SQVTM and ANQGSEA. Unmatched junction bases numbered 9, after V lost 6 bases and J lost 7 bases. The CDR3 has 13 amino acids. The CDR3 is CSVGQGRSRGYTF. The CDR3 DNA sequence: TGCAGCGTAGGACAGGGGAGGTCCCGTGGCTACACCTTC.

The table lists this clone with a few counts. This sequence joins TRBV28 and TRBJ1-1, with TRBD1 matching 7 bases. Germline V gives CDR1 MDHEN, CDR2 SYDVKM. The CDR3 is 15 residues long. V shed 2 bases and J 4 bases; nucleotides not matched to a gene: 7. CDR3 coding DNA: TGTGCCAGCAGTTTACCGACAGGGTTAGGCACTGAAGCTTTCTTT. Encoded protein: CASSLPTGLGTEAFF.

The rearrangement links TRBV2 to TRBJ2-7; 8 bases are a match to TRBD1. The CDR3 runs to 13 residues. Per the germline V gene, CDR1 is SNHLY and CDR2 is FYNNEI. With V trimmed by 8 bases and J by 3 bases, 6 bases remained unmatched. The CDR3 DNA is TGTGCCAGCCTTCCGGACAGGGACTACGAGCAGTACTTC. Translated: CASLPDRDYEQYF.

The DNA of the CDR3 is TGTGCCAGCAGGGACGGGACCTACGAGCAGTACTTC. Its translation: CASRDGTYEQYF. The J gene is TRBJ2-7, the V gene TRBV12-3 or TRBV12-4; D might be TRBD2 (5 bases). V was clipped by 6 bases and J by 2 bases, with 8 bases between them. This CDR3 spans 12 amino acids.

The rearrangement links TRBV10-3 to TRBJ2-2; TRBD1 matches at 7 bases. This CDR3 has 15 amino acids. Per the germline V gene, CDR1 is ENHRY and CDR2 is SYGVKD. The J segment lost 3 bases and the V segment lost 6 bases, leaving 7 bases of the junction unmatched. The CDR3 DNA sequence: TGTGCCATCAGGCTTCAGACAGGGCACACCGGGGAGCTGTTTTTT. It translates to CAIRLQTGHTGELFF.

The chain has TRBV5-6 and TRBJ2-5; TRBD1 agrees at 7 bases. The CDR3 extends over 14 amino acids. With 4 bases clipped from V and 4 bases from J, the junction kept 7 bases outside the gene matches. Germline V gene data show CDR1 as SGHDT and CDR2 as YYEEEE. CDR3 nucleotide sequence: TGTGCCAGCAGCAATGACAGGGCGGTAGAGACCCAGTACTTC. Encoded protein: CASSNDRAVETQYF.

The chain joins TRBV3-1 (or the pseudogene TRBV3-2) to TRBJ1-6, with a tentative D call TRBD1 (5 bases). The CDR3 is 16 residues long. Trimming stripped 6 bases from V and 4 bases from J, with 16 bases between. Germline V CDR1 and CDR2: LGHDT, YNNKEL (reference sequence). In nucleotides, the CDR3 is TGTGCCAGCAGGAAACACTGGAGGGGTTATAATTCACCCCTCCACTTT. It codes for CASRKHWRGYNSPLHF.

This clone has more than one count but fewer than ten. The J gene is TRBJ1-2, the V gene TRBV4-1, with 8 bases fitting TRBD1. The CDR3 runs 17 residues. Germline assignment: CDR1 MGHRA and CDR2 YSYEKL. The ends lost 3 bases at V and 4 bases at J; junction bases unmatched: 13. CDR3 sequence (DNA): TGCGCCAGCAGCCAGGACCTCGGACAGGGTTTGGCCTATGGCTACACCTTC. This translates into CASSQDLGQGLAYGYTF.